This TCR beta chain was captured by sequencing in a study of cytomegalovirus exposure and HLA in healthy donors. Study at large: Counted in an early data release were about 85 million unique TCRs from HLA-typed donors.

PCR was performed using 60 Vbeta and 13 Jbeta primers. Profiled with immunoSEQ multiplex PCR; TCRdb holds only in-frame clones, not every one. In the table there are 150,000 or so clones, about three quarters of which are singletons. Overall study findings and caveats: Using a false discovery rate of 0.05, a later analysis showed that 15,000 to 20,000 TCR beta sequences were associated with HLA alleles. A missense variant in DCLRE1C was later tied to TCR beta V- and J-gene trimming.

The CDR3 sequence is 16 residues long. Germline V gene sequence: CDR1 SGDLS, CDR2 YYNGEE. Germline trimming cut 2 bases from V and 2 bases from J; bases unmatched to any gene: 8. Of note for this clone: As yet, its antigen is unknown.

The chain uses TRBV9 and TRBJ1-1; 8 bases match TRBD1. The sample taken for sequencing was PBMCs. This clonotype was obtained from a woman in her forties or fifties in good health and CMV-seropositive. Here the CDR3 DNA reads TGTGCCAGCAGCGTGCCCAAACAGGGGGTAAACACTGAAGCTTTCTTT. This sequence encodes CASSVPKQGVNTEAFF.